The 21 T cell receptor beta chains listed next were all sequenced from one sample in a study of shared clonotypes between healthy human individuals. Data came from immunoSEQ multiplex PCR; TCRdb stores just in-frame clones and leaves some out. In the table there are around 1.1 million clones, about 80% of which are singletons. The sample was memory CD4+ T cells from PBMCs. Subset meaning: CD45RA-negative fraction. The source is a man aged 18 to 30 in good health. Some clones in this sample may be carry-over from other donors' samples.

The rearrangement uses TRBV7-2 and TRBJ2-7, with 9 bases matching TRBD2. The V segment lost 1 base and the J segment 0 bases; nucleotides outside the gene matches: 7. The CDR3 has 17 residues. Per germline, CDR1 SGHTA and CDR2 FQGNSA. Here the CDR3 reads CASSLVSSGTSSYEQYF. The DNA for the CDR3 is TGTGCCAGCAGCTTAGTGTCTAGCGGGACTAGCTCCTACGAGCAGTACTTC.

This chain joins TRBV29-1 and TRBJ2-7; 7 nucleotides line up with TRBD1. V gave up 7 bases and J gave up 6 bases; unmatched junction bases: 6. CDR1 is SQVTM, CDR2 ANQGSEA, per germline. The CDR3 contains 11 residues. The CDR3: CSAMTGTEQYF. In nucleotides, the CDR3 is TGCAGCGCCATGACAGGGACCGAGCAGTACTTC.

This clone was seen many times. The rearrangement uses TRBV11-2 and TRBJ1-6; tentatively, D is TRBD1 (5 bases). The CDR3 sequence is 14 residues long. Germline assignment: CDR1 SGHAT and CDR2 FQNNGV. Trimming left V 5 bases short and J 6 bases short, with 11 bases between. DNA of the CDR3: TGTGCCAGCAGCGGACCGGGGGGTAATTCACCCCTCCACTTT. Its protein is CASSGPGGNSPLHF. Full variable domain (rest looked up from reference TRBV11-2 and TRBJ1-6): EAGVAQSPRYKIIEKRQSVAFWCNPISGHATLYWYQQILGQGPKLLIQFQNNGVVDDSQLPKDRFSAERLKGVDSTLKIQPAKLEDSAVYLCASSGPGGNSPLHFGNGTRLTVT.

The rearrangement links TRBV7-2 to TRBJ1-1, with TRBD1 matching 7 bases. V dropped 3 bases and J dropped 4; count of bases not matched to a gene: 8. CDR1 is SGHTA, CDR2 FQGNSA, per germline. This CDR3 has 15 amino acids. This CDR3 is CASSFYRQGGTEAFF. The CDR3 bases are TGTGCCAGCAGCTTTTACCGACAGGGAGGCACTGAAGCTTTCTTT. The full variable domain, in which reference TRBV7-2 and TRBJ1-1 provide the parts outside the CDR3, is GAGVSQSPSNKVTEKGKDVELRCDPISGHTALYWYRQSLGQGLEFLIYFQGNSAPDKSGLPSDRFSAERTGGSVSTLTIQRTQQEDSAVYLCASSFYRQGGTEAFFGQGTRLTVV.

The J gene is TRBJ2-7, the V gene TRBV7-9; 13 bases fit TRBD2. Germline CDR1 SEHNR, CDR2 FQNEAQ (reference sequence). The CDR3 loop spans 16 amino acids. V dropped 5 bases and J dropped 6; count of bases not matched to a gene: 10. CDR3 sequence reads: CASSRGLAGDQGEQYF. The CDR3, as DNA: TGTGCCAGCAGCCGAGGACTAGCGGGAGACCAGGGCGAGCAGTACTTC.

The rearrangement links TRBV18 to TRBJ2-5; D is ambiguous. Per the germline V gene, CDR1 is KGHSH and CDR2 is LQKENI. Deletions cut 4 bases from V and 0 bases from J, with 6 bases between. There are 13 residues in the CDR3. CDR3 nucleotide sequence: TGTGCCAGCTCACAGAACTACCAAGAGACCCAGTACTTC. Amino acid sequence: CASSQNYQETQYF. Complete variable domain (other parts from reference TRBV18 and TRBJ2-5): NAGVMQNPRHLVRRRGQEARLRCSPMKGHSHVYWYRQLPEEGLKFMVYLQKENIIDESGMPKERFSAEFPKEGPSILRIQQVVRGDSAAYFCASSQNYQETQYFGPGTRLLVL.

The genes are TRBV6-6 and TRBJ1-4, with D uncertain. The CDR3 length is 15 residues. Germline assignment: CDR1 MNHNY and CDR2 SVGAGI (reference sequence). V lost 0 bases and J lost 4, with 9 bases in between. DNA of the CDR3: TGTGCCAGCAGTTACTCGAGGGTACGTAATGAAAAACTGTTTTTT. As protein: CASSYSRVRNEKLFF.

The chain has TRBV5-1 and TRBJ2-5, with D possibly TRBD2 on 6 matching bases. The germline CDR1 and CDR2 sequences are SGHRS and YFSETQ. Trimming cost V 3 bases and J 5 bases, with 20 bases left between them. CDR3 length equals 16 residues. This CDR3 is CASSSLRDFAGETQYF. For the CDR3, the DNA is TGCGCCAGCAGCTCGCTTAGGGACTTCGCGGGGGAGACCCAGTACTTC.

V and J are TRBV19 and TRBJ1-4; no firm D call. CDR3 length: 15 amino acids. The germline CDR1 and CDR2 sequences are LNHDA and SQIVND (reference sequence). Trimming stripped 4 bases from V and 8 bases from J, with 17 bases between. The CDR3 DNA is TGTGCCAGTAGTACTCAGACGTCTCGAAGGGAAAAACTGTTTTTT. This translates into CASSTQTSRREKLFF.

As concerns this clone: This is likely an artifact of a read error, given a far larger clone one base away. This chain connects TRBV5-5 to TRBJ1-5; the match to TRBD1 covers 7 bases. Germline V lookup: CDR1 SGHKS, CDR2 YYEKEE (reference sequence). Germline trimming cut 2 bases from V and 3 bases from J; bases unmatched to any gene: 2. The CDR3 has 14 residues. This chain's CDR3 is CASSFDRDNQPQHF. The CDR3 nucleotides read TGTGCCAGCAGCTTTGACAGGGACAATCAGCCCCAGCATTTT.

The CDR3 protein is CASSLRGAVRTEAFF. CDR3 coding DNA: TGTGCCAGCAGTTTGCGGGGGGCCGTGCGGACTGAAGCTTTCTTT. The rearrangement uses TRBV27 and TRBJ1-1; TRBD1 might be the D (6 bases). Trimming removed 3 bases from V and 5 bases from J, with 16 bases in between. The CDR3 is 15 residues long. Germline values: CDR1 MNHEY, CDR2 SMNVEV (reference sequence).

The chain employs TRBV30 and TRBJ1-2; D is perhaps TRBD1 (6 bases). The ends were cut back, 5 bases at V and 7 bases at J, with 23 bases in the middle. CDR3 length equals 15 residues. Germline CDR1 reads GTSNPN; CDR2 reads SVGIG (reference sequence). In DNA form, the CDR3 reads TGTGCCTGGGTTAATAGCGGGGGGCAGGGCGGTGGCTACACCTTC. Translating it yields CAWVNSGGQGGGYTF.

This clone was seen a few times. This chain uses TRBV7-9 with TRBJ2-1, with D maybe TRBD1 (6 bases). Trimming took 5 bases from V and 5 from J, leaving 7 bases between them. CDR3 length: 12 residues. Germline V gives CDR1 SEHNR, CDR2 FQNEAQ (reference sequence). CDR3 in amino acids: CASSRDNNEQFF. The CDR3 DNA reads TGTGCCAGCAGCCGGGACAACAATGAGCAGTTCTTC.

A note on this clone: The junction shows a germline mismatch at one end, possibly a read error. V usage is TRBV6-5 and J usage is TRBJ2-7; D is undetermined. CDR1 MNHEY and CDR2 SVGAGI come from the germline V gene. The length of the CDR3 is 13 residues. The CDR3 region has the DNA TGTGCCGGCAGTTACTCGGACGGTGAAGAGCAGTACTTC. Translating it yields CAGSYSDGEEQYF.

The chain employs TRBV4-1 and TRBJ2-3; D perhaps matches TRBD1 (5 bases). V was pared by 5 bases and J by 0 bases, with 12 bases between. This CDR3 has 15 amino acids. The germline gives CDR1 MGHRA, CDR2 YSYEKL. CDR3 sequence (DNA): TGCGCCAGCAGCAAGCAGGGATCTAGCACAGATACGCAGTATTTT. This codes for CASSKQGSSTDTQYF.

The chain combines TRBV6-1 with TRBJ2-3; 7 nucleotides match TRBD1. This CDR3 has 13 residues. Per germline, CDR1 MNHNS and CDR2 SASEGT. V lost 4 bases, J lost 5 bases, and 3 bases stayed unmatched. CDR3 in DNA: TGTGCCAGCAGTGTAAGGGGGCGAGATACGCAGTATTTT. As protein: CASSVRGRDTQYF.

Notes on this clone: Other nucleotide sequences in the sample specify the same CDR3. The chain recombines TRBV2 with TRBJ2-7; the D is unclear. Germline CDR1 and CDR2: SNHLY and FYNNEI. This CDR3 spans 11 amino acids. V was trimmed by 4 bases and J by 2 bases, leaving 3 bases between them. CDR3 DNA: TGTGCCAGCAGTGTGGCCTACGAGCAGTACTTC. Its translation: CASSVAYEQYF.

This chain uses TRBV4-1 with TRBJ2-6, with TRBD2 as a possible D gene (6 bases). CDR1 is MGHRA, CDR2 YSYEKL, per germline. V lost 4 bases to trimming and J lost 0 bases, with 13 bases between them. CDR3 length: 17 residues. The CDR3 DNA is TGCGCCAGCAGCCCCGTAGCGGTAGGCTCTGGGGCCAACGTCCTGACTTTC. Translated, it gives CASSPVAVGSGANVLTF.

This chain uses TRBV6-1 with TRBJ2-3; D uncertain. The V end lost 6 bases, the J end lost 11 bases, and 15 bases lay between the germline ends. Per germline, CDR1 MNHNS and CDR2 SASEGT. The length of the CDR3 is 12 residues. CDR3 DNA: TGTGCCAGCAGGGAGACTCAACAACGGCAGTATTTT. Its protein product is CASRETQQRQYF.

The chain carries TRBV7-9 and TRBJ1-4; D not certain. The CDR3 is 15 amino acids. The germline V and J ends were trimmed by 5 bases and 4 bases, with 14 bases remaining between them. The germline gives CDR1 SEHNR, CDR2 FQNEAQ (reference sequence). The CDR3 region is CASSPGGYFNEKLFF. In DNA, the CDR3 is TGTGCCAGCAGCCCGGGCGGATACTTTAATGAAAAACTGTTTTTT.

V usage is TRBV30 and J usage is TRBJ1-1, with 7 bases lining up with TRBD1. The V gene's germline CDR1 is GTSNPN and CDR2 SVGIG (reference sequence). The CDR3 extends over 15 amino acids. V was pared by 1 base and J by 0 bases, with 5 bases of the junction left unmatched. CDR3 amino acids: CAWSGTGVLNTEAFF. The CDR3 region has the DNA TGTGCCTGGAGTGGAACAGGGGTGTTGAACACTGAAGCTTTCTTT.